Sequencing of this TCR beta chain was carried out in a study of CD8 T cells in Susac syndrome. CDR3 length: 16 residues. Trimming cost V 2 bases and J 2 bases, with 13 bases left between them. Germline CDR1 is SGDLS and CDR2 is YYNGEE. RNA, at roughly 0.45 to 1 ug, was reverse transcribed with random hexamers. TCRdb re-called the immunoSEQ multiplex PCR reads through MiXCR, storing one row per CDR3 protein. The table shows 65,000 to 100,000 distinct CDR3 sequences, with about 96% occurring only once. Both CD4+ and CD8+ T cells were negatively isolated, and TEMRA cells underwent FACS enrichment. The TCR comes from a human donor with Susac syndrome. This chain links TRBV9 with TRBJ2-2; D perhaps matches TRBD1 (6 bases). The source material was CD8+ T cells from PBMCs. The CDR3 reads CASSVDRRPNTGELFF. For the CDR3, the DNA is TGTGCCAGCAGCGTTGACAGGCGACCAAACACCGGGGAGCTGTTTTTT.